The clone carrying this T cell receptor (beta chain) was seen only once. This sample also contains other DNA sequences that code for the same CDR3. This table comes from immunoSEQ multiplex PCR, and its TCRdb copy is limited to in-frame clones, with some not included. The repertoire holds over 150,000 clones, with about 94% as singletons. The CDR3 covers 14 residues. Per the germline V gene, CDR1 is SGHRS and CDR2 is YFSETQ. V lost 0 bases and J lost 0, with 6 bases in between. This sample is part of a study of control samples from healthy donors and cancer patients. The chain recombines TRBV5-1 with TRBJ1-1; unclear D gene. This receptor was identified in a man in his 60s with colorectal cancer. The sequenced material came from PBMCs. The CDR3 DNA follows: TGCGCCAGCAGCTTGGGGCAGATGAACACTGAAGCTTTCTTT. As protein: CASSLGQMNTEAFF.